A single sample gave rise to the 28 T cell receptor beta chains below, sequenced in a study of blood T cell repertoires in COVID-19. Profiling relied on immunoSEQ multiplex PCR, and the TCRdb table lists in-frame clones only, not all of them. The sample shows approximately 140,000 clones, about nine tenths of them seen only once. The sample taken for sequencing was peripheral blood. Every receptor here comes from an older man with acute or convalescent COVID-19.

The chain uses TRBV12-3 or TRBV12-4 and TRBJ1-5, with 9 bases lining up with TRBD1. This CDR3 contains 13 residues. The J segment lost 7 bases and the V segment lost 6 bases, leaving 4 bases of the junction unmatched. This CDR3 is CASSVGQGQPQHF. For the CDR3, the DNA is TGTGCCAGCAGCGTTGGACAGGGGCAGCCCCAGCATTTT.

This clone was observed a few times. This chain joins TRBV5-1 and TRBJ2-6, with a possible D match to TRBD1 (6 bases). The CDR3 contains 17 residues. V was shortened by 4 bases and J by 2 bases, with 16 bases between the two germline ends. Germline V gene lookup returns CDR1 SGHRS and CDR2 YFSETQ. CDR3 amino acids: CASSRPPTGTGANVLTF. DNA of the CDR3: TGCGCCAGCAGCCGTCCCCCGACAGGTACTGGGGCCAACGTCCTGACTTTC.

This chain joins TRBV5-1 and TRBJ2-3; 9 bases align to TRBD2. The CDR3 runs 18 residues. Trimming cost V 1 base and J 1 base; bases outside gene matches: 10. Per germline, CDR1 SGHRS and CDR2 YFSETQ. CDR3 residues: CASSLTLLAGKGTDTQYF. DNA for the CDR3: TGCGCCAGCAGCTTGACCCTCCTAGCGGGGAAGGGCACAGATACGCAGTATTTT. Variable domain in full (rest from reference TRBV5-1 and TRBJ2-3): KAGVTQTPRYLIKTRGQQVTLSCSPISGHRSVSWYQQTPGQGLQFLFEYFSETQRNKGNFPGRFSGRQFSNSRSEMNVSTLELGDSALYLCASSLTLLAGKGTDTQYFGPGTRLTVL.

The chain recombines TRBV5-4 with TRBJ1-2, with 8 nucleotides matching TRBD1. V gave up 0 bases and J gave up 0 bases; unmatched junction bases: 4. Germline CDR1 reads SGHNT; CDR2 reads YYREEE (reference sequence). The CDR3 has 16 amino acids. In DNA form, the CDR3 reads TGTGCCAGCAGCTTGGGGACAGGGATTACTAACTATGGCTACACCTTC. It specifies CASSLGTGITNYGYTF.

The chain uses TRBV18 and TRBJ2-5; 8 bases match TRBD2. The V gene's germline CDR1 is KGHSH and CDR2 LQKENI. The length of the CDR3 is 14 residues. Trimming at V came to 2 bases and at J to 4 bases, leaving 3 bases not matched to a gene. The chain's CDR3 is CASSPYSGGETQYF. CDR3 in DNA: TGTGCCAGCTCACCATACAGCGGGGGAGAGACCCAGTACTTC.

The chain carries TRBV2 and TRBJ1-5; TRBD1 aligns across 9 bases. This CDR3 contains 15 residues. After removal of 5 bases from V and 4 bases from J, the junction contained 6 bases not matched to a gene. Germline CDR1 is SNHLY and CDR2 is FYNNEI. For the CDR3, the DNA is TGTGCCAGCAGTCCGGGACAGGGAAGAAATCAGCCCCAGCATTTT. It translates to CASSPGQGRNQPQHF. The variable domain in full, with the rest retrieved from reference TRBV2 and TRBJ1-5, is EPEVTQTPSHQVTQMGQEVILRCVPISNHLYFYWYRQILGQKVEFLVSFYNNEISEKSEIFDDQFSVERPDGSNFTLKIRSTKLEDSAMYFCASSPGQGRNQPQHFGDGTRLSIL.

The V gene is TRBV28, the J gene TRBJ1-1; D is ambiguous. The CDR3 contains 15 residues. CDR1 is MDHEN, CDR2 SYDVKM, per germline. Trimming shortened V by 6 bases and J by 0 bases, and 14 bases separated the two germline ends. The CDR3 coding sequence is TGTGCCAGCAGCCGTTACAGCAACATGAACACTGAAGCTTTCTTT. This gives the protein CASSRYSNMNTEAFF.

This chain connects TRBV5-1 to TRBJ2-3, with TRBD2 matching 16 bases. Germline CDR1 SGHRS, CDR2 YFSETQ. This CDR3 has 21 amino acids. Unmatched junction bases numbered 11, after V lost 0 bases and J lost 1 base. The DNA of the CDR3 is TGCGCCAGCAGCTTGGACCCCGGGACTAGCGGGAGGGCCCTCGGCACAGATACGCAGTATTTT. Its protein product is CASSLDPGTSGRALGTDTQYF.

This clone was seen a single time. The rearrangement joins TRBV5-1 to TRBJ2-6; D is unresolved. V lost 1 base, J lost 0 bases, and 5 bases lay in between. CDR1 and CDR2 from the germline V gene are SGHRS and YFSETQ. The CDR3 is made up of 15 amino acids. This CDR3 is CASSLTVSGANVLTF. The DNA for the CDR3 is TGCGCCAGCAGCTTGACTGTCTCTGGGGCCAACGTCCTGACTTTC.

This chain uses TRBV5-1 with TRBJ2-5; TRBD2 aligns across 9 bases. The germline gives CDR1 SGHRS, CDR2 YFSETQ. The CDR3 contains 15 residues. With 4 bases clipped from V and 5 bases from J, the junction kept 9 bases outside the gene matches. CDR3 bases: TGCGCCAGCAGCGGGACTAGCAATGCCTTCGAGACCCAGTACTTC. Protein: CASSGTSNAFETQYF.

The chain uses TRBV28 and TRBJ1-1; a possible D gene is TRBD1 (6 bases). Germline V gene lookup returns CDR1 MDHEN and CDR2 SYDVKM. The CDR3 is made up of 15 amino acids. The germline V and J ends were trimmed by 5 bases and 6 bases, with 19 bases remaining between them. CDR3 bases: TGTGCCAGCAGTCCGAGTGTAGGGGGTAATTCTGAAGCTTTCTTT. Amino acids: CASSPSVGGNSEAFF.

The chain recombines TRBV5-5 with TRBJ2-3; D possibly corresponds to TRBD2 (6 bases). V was clipped by 4 bases and J by 11 bases, with 14 bases between them. The germline V gene encodes CDR1 SGHKS and CDR2 YYEKEE (reference sequence). The CDR3 is 12 residues long. The CDR3 nucleotides are TGTGCCAGCAGCCTGGACGGGAGTAAGCAGTATTTT. Residues: CASSLDGSKQYF.

This chain connects TRBV6-5 to TRBJ1-1; tentatively, D is TRBD1 (5 bases). Deletions cut 10 bases from V and 1 base from J, with 16 bases between. The germline CDR1 and CDR2 sequences are MNHEY and SVGAGI. The CDR3 sequence is 14 residues long. The chain's CDR3 is CAIQAQAPNTEAFF. The DNA of the CDR3 is TGTGCCATCCAAGCACAGGCCCCGAACACTGAAGCTTTCTTT.

There are a few counts of this clone. The V and J genes are TRBV5-4 and TRBJ1-3; D not resolved. This CDR3 is 13 amino acids long. V lost 4 bases to trimming and J lost 4 bases, with 9 bases between them. The germline V gene encodes CDR1 SGHNT and CDR2 YYREEE (reference sequence). The CDR3, as DNA: TGTGCCAGCAGCCGGAGTCGGGGAAACACCATATATTTT. It specifies CASSRSRGNTIYF.

The CDR3 loop reads CASSEGDRDIWAQYF. The CDR3 bases are TGTGCCAGCAGTGAAGGGGACAGGGATATCTGGGCCCAGTACTTC. The chain combines TRBV2 with TRBJ2-5, with 9 positions matching TRBD1. The CDR3 consists of 15 residues. Germline V gene lookup returns CDR1 SNHLY and CDR2 FYNNEI. J lost 9 bases, V lost 1 base, and 9 bases had no gene match.

The chain joins TRBV5-1 to TRBJ2-5; 9 nucleotides match TRBD2. The CDR3 runs 14 residues. J was trimmed by 7 bases and V by 7 bases; bases with no gene match: 11. Looked up from germline, CDR1 is SGHRS and CDR2 is YFSETQ. The CDR3 DNA follows: TGCGCCAGCGAAGCGGGGGGAGGATTCGGGACCCAGTACTTC. Translating gives CASEAGGGFGTQYF.

The V gene is TRBV6-6, the J gene TRBJ2-1; the D gene is possibly TRBD1 (6 bases). This CDR3 is built from 15 residues. V was trimmed by 0 bases and J by 5 bases, leaving 11 bases between them. Germline-derived CDR1 and CDR2 are MNHNY and SVGAGI (reference sequence). The CDR3 sequence: CASSYSFRTDNEQFF. The CDR3 DNA reads as TGTGCCAGCAGTTACTCCTTTCGGACAGACAATGAGCAGTTCTTC.

On this clone: The junction departs from germline at one end; a sequencing error may be responsible. This chain connects TRBV18 to TRBJ2-7, with TRBD2 identical over 11 bases. CDR3 length: 14 residues. Germline CDR1 KGHSH, CDR2 LQKENI. The CDR3 DNA reads TGTGTCAGCTCAGGGACTAGCGGTCTCTACGAGCAGTACTTC. Translated: CVSSGTSGLYEQYF.

This rearrangement joins TRBV7-3 to TRBJ1-1; possibly TRBD1 for D (5 bases). Trimming shortened V by 5 bases and J by 1 base, and 8 bases separated the two germline ends. The V gene's germline CDR1 is SGHTA and CDR2 FQGTGA. This CDR3 comprises 13 residues. CDR3 amino acids: CASSGDRNTEAFF. Written as DNA, the CDR3 is TGTGCCAGCAGCGGAGACAGGAACACTGAAGCTTTCTTT.

The chain employs TRBV5-5 and TRBJ1-5; TRBD1 aligns across 7 bases. CDR3 length equals 16 residues. Per germline, CDR1 SGHKS and CDR2 YYEKEE (reference sequence). The J segment lost 3 bases and the V segment lost 4 bases, leaving 10 bases of the junction unmatched. This CDR3 is CASSPSPGQINQPQHF. In DNA form, the CDR3 reads TGTGCCAGCAGCCCGTCCCCGGGACAGATCAATCAGCCCCAGCATTTT.

This clone was recorded only once. The rearrangement links TRBV19 to TRBJ2-7; TRBD2 agrees at 9 bases. This CDR3 contains 13 residues. The V gene's germline CDR1 is LNHDA and CDR2 SQIVND (reference sequence). V dropped 7 bases and J dropped 4; count of bases not matched to a gene: 5. The CDR3 DNA reads TGTGCCAGTAAGGCTAGCGGGACTTACGAGCAGTACTTC. This gives the protein CASKASGTYEQYF.

V is TRBV10-3 and J is TRBJ2-2; possibly TRBD1 for D (5 bases). Germline V gene lookup returns CDR1 ENHRY and CDR2 SYGVKD. V lost 5 bases, J lost 3 bases, and 10 bases lay in between. The CDR3 is 14 amino acids. CDR3 sequence: CAISSQGYTGELFF. The DNA for the CDR3 is TGTGCCATCAGTTCCCAGGGTTACACCGGGGAGCTGTTTTTT.

This clone was seen a few times. The CDR3 DNA is TGCGCCAGCAGCCAAGATTGGGTAGGGGCCCAAGAGACCCAGTACTTC. Translation gives CASSQDWVGAQETQYF. J is TRBJ2-5 and V is TRBV4-1; D may be TRBD1 (5 bases). Trimming shortened V by 0 bases and J by 1 base, and 12 bases separated the two germline ends. This CDR3 has 16 residues. Germline values: CDR1 MGHRA, CDR2 YSYEKL.

V usage is TRBV6-5 and J usage is TRBJ1-1; 9 positions agree with TRBD1. This CDR3 contains 15 residues. V was clipped by 5 bases and J by 6 bases; unmatched bases: 10. CDR1 and CDR2 from the germline V gene are MNHEY and SVGAGI. CDR3 sequence reads: CASSNYPGTGPEAFF. CDR3 in DNA: TGTGCCAGCAGTAATTATCCCGGGACAGGGCCTGAAGCTTTCTTT.

CDR3 loop: CASSEPGQFSSGANVLTF. CDR3 sequence (DNA): TGTGCCAGCAGCGAACCTGGACAGTTTAGCTCTGGGGCCAACGTCCTGACTTTC. The chain recombines TRBV3-1 (or the pseudogene TRBV3-2) with TRBJ2-6; tentative D call: TRBD1 (6 bases). Trimming pared 5 bases from V and 0 bases from J, leaving 17 bases between. CDR3 size: 18 residues. Looked up from germline, CDR1 is LGHDT and CDR2 is YNNKEL (reference sequence).

The chain uses TRBV30 and TRBJ2-5; the D is unclear. The V and J ends lost 4 bases and 7 bases respectively, with 16 bases between them. This CDR3 region has 13 residues. Germline V gene sequence: CDR1 GTSNPN, CDR2 SVGIG (reference sequence). CDR3 DNA: TGTGCCTGGACACCGGGTTCGCCGGGGACCCAGTACTTC. Residues: CAWTPGSPGTQYF.

J is TRBJ2-3 and V is TRBV5-1, with 9 bases matching TRBD1. The CDR3 runs 15 residues. V lost 5 bases and J lost 3; bases outside the gene matches: 7. Germline V lookup: CDR1 SGHRS, CDR2 YFSETQ. This CDR3 reads CASRQGAAGTDTQYF. The CDR3 bases are TGCGCCAGCAGACAGGGGGCAGCGGGGACAGATACGCAGTATTTT. The entire variable domain, with the rest obtained from reference TRBV5-1 and TRBJ2-3, is as follows: KAGVTQTPRYLIKTRGQQVTLSCSPISGHRSVSWYQQTPGQGLQFLFEYFSETQRNKGNFPGRFSGRQFSNSRSEMNVSTLELGDSALYLCASRQGAAGTDTQYFGPGTRLTVL.

J is TRBJ2-1 and V is TRBV7-3, with 7 positions matching TRBD1. The ends lost 2 bases at V and 2 bases at J; junction bases unmatched: 0. This CDR3 contains 14 residues. The germline V gene has CDR1 SGHTA and CDR2 FQGTGA. The CDR3 loop reads CASSLGTAYNEQFF. In nucleotides, the CDR3 is TGTGCCAGCAGCTTAGGGACAGCCTACAATGAGCAGTTCTTC.